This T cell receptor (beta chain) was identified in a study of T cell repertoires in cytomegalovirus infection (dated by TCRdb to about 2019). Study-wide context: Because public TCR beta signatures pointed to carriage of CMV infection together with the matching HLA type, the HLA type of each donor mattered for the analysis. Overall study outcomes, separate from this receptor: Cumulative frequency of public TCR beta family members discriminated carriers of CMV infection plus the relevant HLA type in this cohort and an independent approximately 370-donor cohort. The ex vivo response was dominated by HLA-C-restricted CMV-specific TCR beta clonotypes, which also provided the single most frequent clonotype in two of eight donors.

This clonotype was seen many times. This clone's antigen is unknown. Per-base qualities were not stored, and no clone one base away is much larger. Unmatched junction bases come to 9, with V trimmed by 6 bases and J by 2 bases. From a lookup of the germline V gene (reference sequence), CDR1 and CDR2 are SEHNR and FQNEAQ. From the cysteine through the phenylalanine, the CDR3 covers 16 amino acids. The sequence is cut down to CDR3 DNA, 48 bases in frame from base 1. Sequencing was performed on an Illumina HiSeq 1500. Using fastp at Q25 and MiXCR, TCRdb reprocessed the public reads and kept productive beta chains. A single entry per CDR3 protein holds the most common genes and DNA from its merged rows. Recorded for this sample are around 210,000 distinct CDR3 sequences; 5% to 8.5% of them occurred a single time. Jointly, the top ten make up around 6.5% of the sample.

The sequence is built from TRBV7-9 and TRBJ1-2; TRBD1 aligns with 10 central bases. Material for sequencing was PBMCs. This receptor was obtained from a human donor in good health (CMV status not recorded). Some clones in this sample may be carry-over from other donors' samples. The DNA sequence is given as TGTGCCAGCAGTTTTTTCGGACAGGGGGAAAACTATGGCTACACCTTC. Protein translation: CASSFFGQGENYGYTF.